A selection of T cell receptor beta chains follows, all from one sample in a study of T cell changes during pregnancy in multiple sclerosis. Measured with immunoSEQ multiplex PCR; TCRdb has only the in-frame clones, and not every one. This sample has about 57,000 clones, with under 95% found just once. Sequencing used peripheral blood, obtained after pregnancy. These receptors were taken from a female donor in good health, enrolled as a control in a pregnancy study. The CDR3 runs from the conserved cysteine through the conserved F or W. The D gene is left open where the match is weak. Expanded clones are given a class, and other clones once, few, many or no size at all.

d_call: NA; v_call: TRBV27; clone_size: NA; j_call: TRBJ1-1; cdr3_aa: CASSMDRNTEAFF; cdr3_nt: TGTGCCAGCAGTATGGACAGGAACACTGAAGCTTTCTTT
d_call: TRBD1; v_call: TRBV5-5; clone_size: NA; j_call: TRBJ1-1; cdr3_aa: CASSSNRGRNTEAFF; cdr3_nt: TGTGCCAGCAGCTCTAACAGGGGTAGGAACACTGAAGCTTTCTTT
d_call: TRBD1; v_call: TRBV4-3; clone_size: once; j_call: TRBJ2-2; cdr3_aa: CASSQGTGDTGELFF; cdr3_nt: TGCGCCAGCAGCCAGGGGACAGGGGACACCGGGGAGCTGTTTTTT
d_call: NA; v_call: TRBV28; clone_size: NA; j_call: TRBJ2-7; cdr3_aa: CASSLRYEQYF; cdr3_nt: TGTGCCAGCAGTTTACGGTACGAGCAGTACTTC
d_call: TRBD1; v_call: TRBV18; clone_size: NA; j_call: TRBJ1-1; cdr3_aa: CASSPVGQAYTEAFF; cdr3_nt: TGTGCCAGCTCACCCGTGGGACAGGCCTACACTGAAGCTTTCTTT
d_call: NA; v_call: TRBV5-4; clone_size: NA; j_call: TRBJ1-3; cdr3_aa: CASSRAGSATSGNTIYF; cdr3_nt: TGTGCCAGCAGCCGCGCCGGTAGCGCCACCTCTGGAAACACCATATATTTT
d_call: NA; v_call: TRBV11-3; clone_size: NA; j_call: TRBJ2-1; cdr3_aa: CASSLGTGGIYNEQFF; cdr3_nt: TGTGCCAGCAGCTTGGGGACTGGGGGGATCTACAATGAGCAGTTCTTC
d_call: TRBD2; v_call: TRBV2; clone_size: NA; j_call: TRBJ2-1; cdr3_aa: CASLRDWTSGYNEQFF; cdr3_nt: TGTGCCAGCCTCCGCGACTGGACTAGCGGTTACAATGAGCAGTTCTTC
d_call: NA; v_call: TRBV7-3; clone_size: once; j_call: TRBJ1-1; cdr3_aa: CASSTGLYTEAFF; cdr3_nt: TGTGCCAGCAGCACGGGACTTTACACTGAAGCTTTCTTT
d_call: TRBD2; v_call: TRBV6-4; clone_size: NA; j_call: TRBJ2-3; cdr3_aa: CASSDSRGGADTQYF; cdr3_nt: TGTGCCAGCAGTGACTCACGGGGGGGCGCAGATACGCAGTATTTT
d_call: TRBD1; v_call: TRBV9; clone_size: NA; j_call: TRBJ1-2; cdr3_aa: CASSQQTGDYGYTF; cdr3_nt: TGTGCCAGCAGCCAACAGACAGGGGACTATGGCTACACCTTC
d_call: TRBD1; v_call: TRBV5-4; clone_size: NA; j_call: TRBJ1-2; cdr3_aa: CASRTGTDYGYTF; cdr3_nt: TGTGCCAGCAGGACCGGGACAGATTATGGCTACACCTTC
d_call: TRBD1; v_call: TRBV5-4; clone_size: NA; j_call: TRBJ1-3; cdr3_aa: CARPIGTGGSESGNTIYF; cdr3_nt: TGTGCCAGACCGATTGGGACAGGGGGTTCAGAATCTGGAAACACCATATATTTT
d_call: NA; v_call: TRBV5-1; clone_size: NA; j_call: TRBJ1-1; cdr3_aa: CASSPSFDSANTEAFF; cdr3_nt: TGCGCCAGCAGCCCTTCGTTCGACTCCGCGAACACTGAAGCTTTCTTT
d_call: TRBD2; v_call: TRBV5-1; clone_size: NA; j_call: TRBJ2-1; cdr3_aa: CASSRGGPSSYNEQFF; cdr3_nt: TGCGCCAGCAGCCGCGGGGGGCCTAGCTCCTACAATGAGCAGTTCTTC
d_call: TRBD2; v_call: TRBV5-1; clone_size: once; j_call: TRBJ2-7; cdr3_aa: CASSLARLAVYEQYF; cdr3_nt: TGCGCCAGCAGCTTGGCCAGGCTAGCGGTCTACGAGCAGTACTTC
d_call: TRBD2; v_call: TRBV30; clone_size: NA; j_call: TRBJ2-1; cdr3_aa: CAWRRLAGGNEQFF; cdr3_nt: TGTGCCTGGAGAAGGCTAGCGGGGGGTAATGAGCAGTTCTTC
d_call: NA; v_call: TRBV5-8; clone_size: NA; j_call: TRBJ1-3; cdr3_aa: CASSLDTGSGNTIYF; cdr3_nt: TGTGCCAGCAGCTTGGACACGGGCTCTGGAAACACCATATATTTT
d_call: NA; v_call: TRBV27; clone_size: NA; j_call: TRBJ1-2; cdr3_aa: CASRSGGSNYGYTF; cdr3_nt: TGTGCCAGCAGGAGCGGGGGGTCGAACTATGGCTACACCTTC
d_call: NA; v_call: TRBV6-6; clone_size: once; j_call: TRBJ2-3; cdr3_aa: CASSYGGWTDTQYF; cdr3_nt: TGTGCCAGCAGTTACGGGGGGTGGACAGATACGCAGTATTTT